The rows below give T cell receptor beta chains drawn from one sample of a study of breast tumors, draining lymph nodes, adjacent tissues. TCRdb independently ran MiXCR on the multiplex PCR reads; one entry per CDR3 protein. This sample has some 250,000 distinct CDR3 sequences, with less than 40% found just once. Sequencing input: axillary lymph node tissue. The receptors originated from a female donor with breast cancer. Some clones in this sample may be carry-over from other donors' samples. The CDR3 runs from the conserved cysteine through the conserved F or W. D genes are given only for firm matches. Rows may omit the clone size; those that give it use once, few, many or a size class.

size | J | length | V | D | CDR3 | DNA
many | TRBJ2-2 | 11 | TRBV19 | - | CASQTAGELFF | TGTGCCAGCCAGACGGCGGGGGAGCTGTTTTTT
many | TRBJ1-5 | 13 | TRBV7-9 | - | CASSYGTDQPQHF | TGTGCCAGCAGCTATGGGACGGATCAGCCCCAGCATTTT
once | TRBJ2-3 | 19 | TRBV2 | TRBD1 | CASRRDSSLGRVETDTQYF | TGTGCCAGCAGACGGGACAGCAGCTTGGGCAGGGTTGAAACAGATACGCAGTATTTT
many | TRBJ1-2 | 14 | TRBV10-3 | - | CAISDTQKNYGYTF | TGTGCCATCAGTGATACCCAGAAAAACTATGGCTACACCTTC
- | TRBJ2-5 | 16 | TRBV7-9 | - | CASSLDPEDRRGTQYF | TGTGCCAGCAGCTTAGACCCCGAGGACCGGCGGGGGACCCAGTACTTC
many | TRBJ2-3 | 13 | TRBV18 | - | CASSPTIESEQYF | TGTGCCAGCTCACCAACAATTGAAAGCGAGCAGTATTTT
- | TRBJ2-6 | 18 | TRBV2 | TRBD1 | CASRGGQGRGSGANVLTF | TGTGCCAGCAGGGGGGGACAGGGGAGGGGATCTGGGGCCAACGTCCTGACTTTC
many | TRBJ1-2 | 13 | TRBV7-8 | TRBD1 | CASSLDRGHGYTF | TGTGCCAGCAGCTTAGACAGGGGGCACGGCTACACCTTC
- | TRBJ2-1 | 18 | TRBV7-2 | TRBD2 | CASSLGLQGTSEYNEQFF | TGTGCCAGCAGCTTGGGGTTACAGGGGACTAGCGAGTACAATGAGCAGTTCTTC
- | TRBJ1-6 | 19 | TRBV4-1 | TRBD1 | CASSQEGQGSGAYNSPLHF | TGCGCCAGCAGCCAAGAGGGACAGGGATCCGGGGCCTATAATTCACCCCTCCACTTT
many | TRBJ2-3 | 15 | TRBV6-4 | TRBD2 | CASSDSGSGSDTQYF | TGTGCCAGCAGTGACTCGGGTAGCGGGAGTGATACGCAGTATTTT
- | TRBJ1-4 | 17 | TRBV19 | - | CASSMTGTLTYNEKLFF | TGTGCCAGTAGTATGACCGGGACCCTCACCTACAATGAAAAACTGTTTTTT
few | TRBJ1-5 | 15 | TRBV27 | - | CASSRLGGGNQPQHF | TGTGCCAGCAGCAGATTAGGGGGGGGGAATCAGCCCCAGCATTTT
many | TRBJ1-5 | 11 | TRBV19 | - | CASSQRDKIHF | TGTGCCAGTAGTCAACGGGACAAGATACATTTT
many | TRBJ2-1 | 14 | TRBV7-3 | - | CASSRGASFNEQFF | TGTGCCAGCAGCCGAGGCGCTAGTTTCAATGAGCAGTTCTTC
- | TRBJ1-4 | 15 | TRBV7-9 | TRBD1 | CASSPRQGAGEKLFF | TGTGCCAGCAGCCCTAGACAGGGGGCGGGGGAAAAACTGTTTTTT
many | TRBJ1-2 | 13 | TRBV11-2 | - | CASNLGGGGGYTF | TGTGCCAGCAACCTGGGGGGGGGAGGTGGCTACACCTTC
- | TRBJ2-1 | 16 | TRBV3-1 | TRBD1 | CASSHLGQGAGNEQFF | TGTGCCAGCAGCCACCTGGGACAGGGGGCGGGCAATGAGCAGTTCTTC
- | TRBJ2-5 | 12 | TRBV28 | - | CASSLPVGTQYF | TGTGCCAGCAGCCTCCCGGTTGGGACCCAGTACTTC
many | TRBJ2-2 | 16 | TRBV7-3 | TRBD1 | CASSLMGQGFDGELFF | TGTGCCAGCAGCTTAATGGGACAGGGGTTCGACGGGGAGCTGTTTTTT
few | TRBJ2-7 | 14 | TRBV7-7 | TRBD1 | CASSLRQGGYEQYF | TGTGCTAGCAGCTTAAGACAGGGGGGCTACGAGCAGTACTTC
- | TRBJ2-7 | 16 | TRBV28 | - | CASSSLVQGWSYEQYF | TGTGCCAGCAGCTCCCTCGTGCAGGGGTGGTCCTACGAGCAGTACTTC
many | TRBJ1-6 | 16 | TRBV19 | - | CAPNISGGSYNSPLHF | TGTGCCCCTAATATATCCGGGGGTTCCTATAATTCACCCCTCCACTTT
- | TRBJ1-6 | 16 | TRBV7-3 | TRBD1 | CASSPGQGAVNSPLHF | TGTGCCAGCAGCCCGGGACAGGGGGCCGTTAATTCACCCCTCCACTTT
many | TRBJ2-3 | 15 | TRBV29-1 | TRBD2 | CSVVTSGGPTDTQYF | TGCAGCGTCGTCACTAGCGGGGGGCCCACAGATACGCAGTATTTT
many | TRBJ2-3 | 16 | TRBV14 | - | CASSPRLVGGSDTQYF | TGTGCCAGCAGCCCAAGACTAGTTGGGGGCTCGGATACGCAGTATTTT
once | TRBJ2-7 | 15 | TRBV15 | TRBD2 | CATSGGLALSYERYF | TGTGCCACCAGCGGGGGACTAGCATTGTCCTACGAGCGGTACTTC
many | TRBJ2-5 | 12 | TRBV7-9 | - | CASSFSPETQYF | TGTGCCAGCAGCTTCAGCCCGGAGACCCAGTACTTC
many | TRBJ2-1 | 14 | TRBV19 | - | CASSPRSSYNEQFF | TGTGCCAGTAGTCCCCGGAGCTCCTACAATGAGCAGTTCTTC
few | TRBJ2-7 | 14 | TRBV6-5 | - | CASSYSRGTYEQYF | TGTGCCAGCAGTTATAGTAGGGGGACCTACGAGCAGTACTTC
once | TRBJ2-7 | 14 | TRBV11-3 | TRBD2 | CASSLTSGAYEQYF | TGTGCCAGCAGCCTGACTAGCGGGGCCTACGAGCAGTACTTC
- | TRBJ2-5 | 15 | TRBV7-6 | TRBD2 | CASSTSGRGKETQYF | TGTGCCAGCAGCACCTCGGGGAGGGGTAAAGAGACCCAGTACTTC
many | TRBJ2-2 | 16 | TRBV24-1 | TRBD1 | CATSERDRMGTGELFF | TGTGCCACCAGTGAACGGGACAGGATGGGGACCGGGGAGCTGTTTTTT
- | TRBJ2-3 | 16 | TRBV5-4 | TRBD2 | CASSASGRGELDTQYF | TGTGCCAGCAGCGCTAGCGGGAGGGGTGAATTGGATACGCAGTATTTT
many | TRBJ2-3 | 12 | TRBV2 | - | CASRTDTDTQYF | TGTGCCAGCAGGACGGACACAGATACGCAGTATTTT